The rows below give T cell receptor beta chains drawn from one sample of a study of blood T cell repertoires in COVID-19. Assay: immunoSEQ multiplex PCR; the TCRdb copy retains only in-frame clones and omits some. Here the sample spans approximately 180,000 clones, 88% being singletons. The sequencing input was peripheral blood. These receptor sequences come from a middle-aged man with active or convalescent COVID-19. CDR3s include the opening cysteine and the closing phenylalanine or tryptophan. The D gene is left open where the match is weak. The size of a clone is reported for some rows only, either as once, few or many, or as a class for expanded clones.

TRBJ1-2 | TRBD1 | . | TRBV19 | CASSAYGTGGYGYTF | TGTGCCAGTAGTGCATACGGGACAGGGGGCTATGGCTACACCTTC
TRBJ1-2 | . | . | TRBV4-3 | CASSQSREGSGYTF | TGCGCCAGCAGCCAGTCCAGGGAGGGGTCCGGCTACACCTTC
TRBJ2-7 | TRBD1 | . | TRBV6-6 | CASRNPGQGVYEQYF | TGTGCCAGCAGAAATCCGGGACAGGGAGTCTACGAGCAGTACTTC
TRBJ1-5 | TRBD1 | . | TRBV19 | CASSIWQGARQPQHF | TGTGCCAGTAGTATATGGCAGGGGGCGCGGCAGCCCCAGCATTTT
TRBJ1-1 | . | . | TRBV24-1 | CATSERMGEAFF | TGTGCCACCAGTGAGAGGATGGGTGAAGCTTTCTTT
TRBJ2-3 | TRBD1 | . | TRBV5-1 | CASSPDRGTDTQYF | TGCGCCAGCAGCCCCGACAGGGGCACAGATACGCAGTATTTT
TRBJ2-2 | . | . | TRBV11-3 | CASSSRNTGELFF | TGTGCCAGCAGCTCTAGAAACACCGGGGAGCTGTTTTTT
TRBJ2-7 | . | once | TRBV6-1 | CASSDFDNFRNEQYF | TGTGCCAGCAGTGATTTTGACAATTTCCGCAACGAGCAGTACTTC
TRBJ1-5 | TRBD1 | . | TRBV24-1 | CATSDPGQGGSNQPQHF | TGTGCCACCAGTGACCCCGGACAGGGGGGAAGCAATCAGCCCCAGCATTTT
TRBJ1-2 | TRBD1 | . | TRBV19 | CATRQGFGYTF | TGTGCCACCCGACAGGGGTTTGGCTACACCTTC
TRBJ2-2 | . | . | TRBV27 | CASSLSIGTRAGELFF | TGTGCCAGCAGTTTATCGATCGGAACCAGGGCCGGGGAGCTGTTTTTT